These T cell receptor beta chains were read from a single sample in a study of shared clonotypes between healthy human individuals. Generated by immunoSEQ multiplex PCR, the TCRdb table keeps only in-frame clones and is missing some. The sample holds a few million clones; 85% to 95% are singletons and the top ten take approximately 0.4%. The sample consisted of naive CD4+ T cells from PBMCs. The receptors come from a man aged 18 to 30 in good health. Some clones in this sample may be carry-over from other donors' samples. The CDR3 runs from the conserved cysteine through the conserved F or W. The order of the fields is J gene, V gene, clone size, D gene, CDR3 length, CDR3 protein, CDR3 DNA. D genes are given only for firm matches. Size tells how often a clone was seen (once, few, many) or the class of an expanded clone, and some rows leave it out.

>TRBJ1-1|TRBV5-1|few|TRBD1|14
CASSFDQGARGAFF
TGCGCCAGCAGCTTCGATCAGGGGGCCCGCGGAGCTTTCTTT
>TRBJ2-5|TRBV5-1|.|TRBD2|16
CASSEPLAGGLETQYF
TGCGCCAGCAGCGAGCCTCTAGCGGGAGGTTTAGAGACCCAGTACTTC
>TRBJ2-1|TRBV7-7|.|.|14
CASSPGRSYNEQFF
TGTGCCAGCAGCCCCGGACGGTCCTACAATGAGCAGTTCTTC
>TRBJ1-1|TRBV9|once|.|16
CASSPPPAGTLAEAFF
TGTGCCAGCAGCCCCCCCCCAGCAGGGACTCTTGCTGAAGCTTTCTTT
>TRBJ2-3|TRBV7-2|.|.|16
CASSVDQGWGTDTQYF
TGTGCCAGCAGCGTCGATCAGGGTTGGGGCACAGATACGCAGTATTTT
>TRBJ2-7|TRBV11-2|.|TRBD2|15
CASSFRIAGDYEQYF
TGTGCCAGCAGCTTTCGGATAGCGGGAGACTACGAGCAGTACTTC
>TRBJ1-2|TRBV4-3|.|.|14
CASSQYRGEGGYTF
TGCGCCAGCAGCCAATACCGGGGGGAAGGTGGCTACACCTTC
>TRBJ2-5|TRBV9|.|.|17
CASSDGAIDGRGETQYF
TGTGCCAGCAGCGACGGGGCAATTGATGGGAGGGGGGAGACCCAGTACTTC
>TRBJ2-6|TRBV7-9|.|.|18
CASSFVGVPPRGANVLTF
TGTGCCAGCAGCTTTGTAGGGGTCCCCCCTCGGGGGGCCAACGTCCTGACTTTC
>TRBJ2-5|TRBV10-3|.|.|12
CAISESLDNQYF
TGTGCCATCAGTGAGTCGTTAGACAACCAGTACTTC
>TRBJ1-4|TRBV10-1|.|.|13
CANREQGGKKLFF
TGCGCCAACCGTGAACAGGGAGGGAAAAAACTGTTTTTT
>TRBJ2-3|TRBV6-5|.|.|14
CASSLRQDTDTQYF
TGTGCCAGCAGCCTGAGACAGGACACAGATACGCAGTATTTT
>TRBJ2-7|TRBV27|.|.|9
CATFYEQYF
TGTGCCACCTTCTACGAGCAGTACTTC
>TRBJ2-6|TRBV14|.|.|17
CASSQPGRRSGANVLTF
TGTGCCAGCAGCCAACCAGGTCGCCGCTCTGGGGCCAACGTCCTGACTTTC
>TRBJ1-2|TRBV10-2|.|.|14
CASSERGNIYGYTF
TGCGCCAGCAGTGAGAGGGGGAATATCTATGGCTACACCTTC
>TRBJ2-7|TRBV5-1|once|TRBD2|16
CASSQGLAEPVGEQYF
TGCGCCAGCAGCCAGGGACTAGCGGAGCCGGTGGGCGAGCAGTACTTC
>TRBJ2-5|TRBV6-5|.|TRBD1|14
CASSYARGMETQYF
TGTGCCAGCAGTTACGCCAGGGGGATGGAGACCCAGTACTTC
>TRBJ2-1|TRBV19|.|.|12
CASSDQIREQFF
TGTGCCAGTAGTGACCAGATAAGGGAGCAGTTCTTC
>TRBJ1-5|TRBV5-1|.|TRBD1|14
CASSPTGVGLSQHF
TGCGCCAGCAGCCCCACAGGGGTCGGGTTGTCCCAGCATTTT
>TRBJ2-2|TRBV18|.|.|16
CASSATKGILTGELFF
TGTGCCAGCTCAGCGACGAAAGGGATCCTCACCGGGGAGCTGTTTTTT
>TRBJ1-2|TRBV7-3|.|.|13
CASSLQGGYGYTF
TGTGCCAGCAGCTTACAGGGAGGCTATGGCTACACCTTC
>TRBJ2-7|TRBV7-2|.|.|12
CASSLGGAEQYF
TGTGCCAGCAGCTTAGGCGGAGCGGAGCAGTACTTC
>TRBJ2-7|TRBV28|.|.|16
CASSFVPRGGSYEQYF
TGTGCCAGCAGTTTTGTCCCCAGGGGAGGGTCCTACGAGCAGTACTTC
>TRBJ2-7|TRBV27|.|TRBD2|15
CASRKLAGGSYEQYF
TGTGCCAGCAGAAAACTAGCGGGGGGTTCCTACGAGCAGTACTTC
>TRBJ2-3|TRBV14|once|.|16
CASSQPGRTSTDTQYF
TGTGCCAGCAGCCAACCGGGACGGACTAGCACAGATACGCAGTATTTT
>TRBJ2-1|TRBV19|once|TRBD1|17
CASSHSSGTGASYEQFF
TGTGCCAGTAGCCACTCGTCCGGGACAGGGGCGTCGTATGAGCAGTTCTTC